Sequencing of this T cell receptor (beta chain) was carried out in a study of cytomegalovirus exposure and HLA in healthy donors. With 60 Vbeta and 13 Jbeta primers, the PCR was carried out. Clones were read by immunoSEQ multiplex PCR, and TCRdb kept only the in-frame ones, dropping some. The sample contains more than 80,000 clones, approximately 86% of which appear only once. Trimming cost V 5 bases and J 9 bases; bases outside gene matches: 11. Germline loops: CDR1 MDHEN, CDR2 SYDVKM. There are 15 residues in the CDR3. The receptor comes from a man younger than 40 in good health and CMV-seropositive. The V and J genes are TRBV28 and TRBJ2-1, with 9 nucleotides matching TRBD2. Sequencing was carried out using PBMCs. CDR3 sequence (DNA): TGTGCCAGCAGTGGGTCGGGACTAGCAGGTCTTGAGCAGTTCTTC. This codes for CASSGSGLAGLEQFF.